These T cell receptor beta chains were read from a single sample in a study of T cell repertoires in cytomegalovirus infection. TCRdb reanalysed the reads using MiXCR and keeps one entry per CDR3 protein. The sample lists approximately 74,000 distinct CDR3 sequences; around 37% were seen once. Their antigen targets remain unknown. Source: CD8+ T cells from cultured PBMCs, taken from culture after CMV antigen stimulation. The source is a human donor in good health (CMV status not recorded). Some clones in this sample may be carry-over from other donors' samples. Both conserved end residues are part of each CDR3. D genes are given only for firm matches. Size is stated for part of the rows, as once, few or many counts, or as a class when the clone is expanded.

NA 16 TRBJ2-2 TRBV28 few TGTGCCAGCCTACCTCGACGGGGGACGAACACCGGGGAGCTGTTTTTT CASLPRRGTNTGELFF
NA 18 TRBJ2-3 TRBV7-2 many TGTGCCAGCAGCTTAGGTTTCCCGCCGTCATATTCCGCAGATACGCAGTATTTT CASSLGFPPSYSADTQYF
NA 14 TRBJ2-3 TRBV12-3/TRBV12-4 once TGTGCCAGCACGGAGGGGGCTGGCACAGATACGCAGTATTTT CASTEGAGTDTQYF
TRBD1 15 TRBJ2-7 TRBV7-6 NA TGTGCCAACAGCTCCCAAGGGACAGGGCTCTACGAGCAGTACTTC CANSSQGTGLYEQYF
TRBD1 13 TRBJ1-4 TRBV29-1 NA TGCAGCGTTGAAGACGACAGGGATGAAAAACTGTTTTTT CSVEDDRDEKLFF
NA 16 TRBJ2-1 TRBV7-3 NA TGTGCCAGCAGCTTAACACAATGGGGGCCACACAATGAGCAGTTCTTC CASSLTQWGPHNEQFF
NA 18 TRBJ1-2 TRBV5-8 few TGTGCCAGCAGACGATTGTTGTACGGAACTATCCGAAACTATGGCTACACCTTC CASRRLLYGTIRNYGYTF
TRBD1 15 TRBJ2-5 TRBV27 NA TGTGCCAGCGCTACCCGGGACAGGGGAGGGGAGACCCAGTACTTC CASATRDRGGETQYF
NA 17 TRBJ2-7 TRBV7-6 NA TGTGCCAGCAGCTACCCTATGAAGGGCAGGGCGTCGGGTGAGCAGTACTTC CASSYPMKGRASGEQYF
NA 18 TRBJ1-3 TRBV10-3 once TGTGCCATCAGACGACAGTTCGACACCTCGGCCTCTGGAAACACCATATATTTT CAIRRQFDTSASGNTIYF
NA 12 TRBJ2-7 TRBV12-3/TRBV12-4 NA TGTGCCAGCAGCCCTGGTGGTCCCGAGCAGTACTTC CASSPGGPEQYF
NA 15 TRBJ2-2 TRBV14 NA TGTGCCAGCAGTCGACTAGTCTTGAGCACCGGGGAGCTGTTTTTT CASSRLVLSTGELFF
NA 16 TRBJ2-7 TRBV7-2 NA TGTGCCAGCAGCTTAGCCCCGGACGGCCTCTCCTACGAGCAGTACTTC CASSLAPDGLSYEQYF